This T cell receptor (beta chain) appears in the sequencing data of a study of vaccination and CD4 T cells after COVID-19. Study overall: Convalescent patients, SARS-CoV-2 positive by nasal swab PCR, comprised fewer than 10 mild cases and one severe case.

Time point of the sample: late sampling 161 to 241 days after vaccination in a few convalescent patients. Notes on the study in general: In convalescent patients, a median approximately 86% of post-vaccine SARS-CoV-2-reactive clones appeared only after vaccination. Spike mono-reactivity held for 304 of 307 vaccine-specific clones in convalescent patients.

This clonotype was observed a few times. The antigen remains undetermined. CDR3 length equals 13 residues. Germline-derived CDR1 and CDR2 are SQVTM and ANQGSEA. Trimming stripped 1 base from V and 0 bases from J, with 6 bases between. Each CDR3 protein is one row after TCRdb ran MiXCR on the PCR reads. The repertoire has about 29,000 distinct CDR3 sequences, more than 40% of them found once; the top ten carry 5.8%. The genes are TRBV29-1 and TRBJ1-1, with no clear D. The sequences come from CD4+ T cells from blood, collected about 7 months after SARS-CoV-2 vaccination. This TCR derives from a human donor who had recovered from COVID-19. Here the CDR3 DNA reads TGCAGCGTTGAAGTAGGCCTGAACACTGAAGCTTTCTTT. Encoded protein: CSVEVGLNTEAFF.